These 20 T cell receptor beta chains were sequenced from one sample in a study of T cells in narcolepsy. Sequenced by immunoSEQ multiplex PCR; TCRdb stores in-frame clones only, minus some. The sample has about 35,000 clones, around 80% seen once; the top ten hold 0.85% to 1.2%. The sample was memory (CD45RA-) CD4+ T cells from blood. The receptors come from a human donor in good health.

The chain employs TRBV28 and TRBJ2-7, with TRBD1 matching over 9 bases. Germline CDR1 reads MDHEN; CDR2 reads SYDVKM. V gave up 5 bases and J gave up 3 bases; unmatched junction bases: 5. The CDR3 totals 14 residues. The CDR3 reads CASSRTGVGYEQYF. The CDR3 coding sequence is TGTGCCAGCAGTCGGACAGGGGTTGGCTACGAGCAGTACTTC.

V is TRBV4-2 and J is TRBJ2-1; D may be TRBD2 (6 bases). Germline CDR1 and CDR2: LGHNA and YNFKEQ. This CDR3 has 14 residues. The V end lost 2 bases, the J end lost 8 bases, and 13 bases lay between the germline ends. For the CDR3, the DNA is TGTGCCAGCAGCCAATCCGGGGGTGGCGATGAGCAGTTCTTC. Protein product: CASSQSGGGDEQFF.

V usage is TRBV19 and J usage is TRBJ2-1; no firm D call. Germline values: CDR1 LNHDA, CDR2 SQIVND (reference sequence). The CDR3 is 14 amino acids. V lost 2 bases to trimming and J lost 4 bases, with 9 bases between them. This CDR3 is CASSISTPYNEQFF. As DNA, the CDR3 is TGTGCCAGTAGTATATCGACCCCTTACAATGAGCAGTTCTTC. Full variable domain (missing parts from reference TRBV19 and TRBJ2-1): DGGITQSPKYLFRKEGQNVTLSCEQNLNHDAMYWYRQDPGQGLRLIYYSQIVNDFQKGDIAEGYSVSREKKESFPLTVTSAQKNPTAFYLCASSISTPYNEQFFGPGTRLTVL.

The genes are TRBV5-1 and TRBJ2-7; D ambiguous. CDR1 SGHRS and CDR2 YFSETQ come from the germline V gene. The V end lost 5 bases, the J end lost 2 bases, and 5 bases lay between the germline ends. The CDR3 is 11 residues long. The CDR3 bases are TGCGCCAGCAGTGACACCTACGAGCAGTACTTC. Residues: CASSDTYEQYF.

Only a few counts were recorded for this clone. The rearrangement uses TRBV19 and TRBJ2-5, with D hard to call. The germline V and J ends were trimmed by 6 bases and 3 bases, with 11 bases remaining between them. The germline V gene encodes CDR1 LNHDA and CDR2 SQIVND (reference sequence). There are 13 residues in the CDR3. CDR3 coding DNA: TGTGCCAGTAGCTCTCCGCATAAAGAGACCCAGTACTTC. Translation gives CASSSPHKETQYF.

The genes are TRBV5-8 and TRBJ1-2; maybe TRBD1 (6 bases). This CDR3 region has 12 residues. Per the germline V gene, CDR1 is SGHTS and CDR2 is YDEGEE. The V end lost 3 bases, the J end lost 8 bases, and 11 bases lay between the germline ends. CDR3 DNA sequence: TGTGCCAGCAGCTATCAGGGGAGCGGCTACACCTTC. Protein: CASSYQGSGYTF.

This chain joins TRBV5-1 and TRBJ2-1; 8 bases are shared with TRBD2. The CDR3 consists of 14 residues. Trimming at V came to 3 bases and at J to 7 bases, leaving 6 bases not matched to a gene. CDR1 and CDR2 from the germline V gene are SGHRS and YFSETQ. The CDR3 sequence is CASSWGTSLNEQFF. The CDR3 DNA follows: TGCGCCAGCAGCTGGGGGACTAGTTTGAATGAGCAGTTCTTC.

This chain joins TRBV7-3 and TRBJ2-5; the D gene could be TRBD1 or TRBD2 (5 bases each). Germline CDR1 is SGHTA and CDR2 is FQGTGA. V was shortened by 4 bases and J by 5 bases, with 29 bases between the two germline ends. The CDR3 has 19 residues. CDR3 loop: CASSSNRGASFGYGETQYF. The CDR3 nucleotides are TGTGCCAGCAGCTCCAATAGAGGGGCTAGTTTCGGGTACGGGGAGACCCAGTACTTC.

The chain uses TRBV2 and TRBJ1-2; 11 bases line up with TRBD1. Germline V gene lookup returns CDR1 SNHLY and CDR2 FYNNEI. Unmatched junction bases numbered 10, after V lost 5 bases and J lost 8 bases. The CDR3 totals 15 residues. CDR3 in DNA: TGTGCCAGCAGTTGGGGACAGGGGGGTGTCTCCGGCTACACCTTC. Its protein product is CASSWGQGGVSGYTF.

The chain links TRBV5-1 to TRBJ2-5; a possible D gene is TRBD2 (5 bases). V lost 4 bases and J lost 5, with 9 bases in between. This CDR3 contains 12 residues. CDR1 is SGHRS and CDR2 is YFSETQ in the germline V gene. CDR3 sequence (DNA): TGCGCCAGCAGCGTCGGGGAGGAGACCCAGTACTTC. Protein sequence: CASSVGEETQYF.

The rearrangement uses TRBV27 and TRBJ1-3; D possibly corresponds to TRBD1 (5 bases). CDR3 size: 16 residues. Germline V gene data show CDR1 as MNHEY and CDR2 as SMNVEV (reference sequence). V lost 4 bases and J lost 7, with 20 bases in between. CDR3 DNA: TGTGCCAGCAGTTCAAGGACCGGGCCCCGGGGGAACACCATATATTTT. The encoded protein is CASSSRTGPRGNTIYF.

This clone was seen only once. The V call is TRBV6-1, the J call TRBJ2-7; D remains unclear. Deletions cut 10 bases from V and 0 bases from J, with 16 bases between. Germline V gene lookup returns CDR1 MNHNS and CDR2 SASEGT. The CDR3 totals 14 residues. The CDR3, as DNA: TGTGCCACGACCCTCGACTGGTCCTCCTACGAGCAGTACTTC. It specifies CATTLDWSSYEQYF.

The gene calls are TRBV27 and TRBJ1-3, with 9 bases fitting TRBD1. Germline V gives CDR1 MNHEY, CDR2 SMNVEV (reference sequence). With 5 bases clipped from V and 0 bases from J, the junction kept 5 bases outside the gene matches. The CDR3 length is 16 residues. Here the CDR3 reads CASSPGTGFSGNTIYF. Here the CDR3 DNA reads TGTGCCAGCAGTCCCGGGACAGGGTTCTCTGGAAACACCATATATTTT.

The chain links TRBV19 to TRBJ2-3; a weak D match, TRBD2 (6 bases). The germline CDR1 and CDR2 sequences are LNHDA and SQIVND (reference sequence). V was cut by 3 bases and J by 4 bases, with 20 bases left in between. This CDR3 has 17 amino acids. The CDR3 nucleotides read TGTGCCAGTAGTATGGGGTACTCGGCGGGACTGGCAGATACGCAGTATTTT. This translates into CASSMGYSAGLADTQYF.

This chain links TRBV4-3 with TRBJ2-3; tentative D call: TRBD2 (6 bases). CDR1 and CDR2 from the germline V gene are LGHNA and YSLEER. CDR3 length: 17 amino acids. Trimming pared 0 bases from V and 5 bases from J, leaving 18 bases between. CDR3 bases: TGCGCCAGCAGCCAAGATGGGGCTCCCCGGGGGAAAGATACGCAGTATTTT. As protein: CASSQDGAPRGKDTQYF.

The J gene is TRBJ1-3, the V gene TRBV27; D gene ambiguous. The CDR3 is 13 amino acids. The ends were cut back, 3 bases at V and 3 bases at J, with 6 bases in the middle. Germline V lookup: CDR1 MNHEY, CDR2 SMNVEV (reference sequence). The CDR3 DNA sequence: TGTGCCAGCAGTTTCACGGGTGGAAACACCATATATTTT. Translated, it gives CASSFTGGNTIYF.

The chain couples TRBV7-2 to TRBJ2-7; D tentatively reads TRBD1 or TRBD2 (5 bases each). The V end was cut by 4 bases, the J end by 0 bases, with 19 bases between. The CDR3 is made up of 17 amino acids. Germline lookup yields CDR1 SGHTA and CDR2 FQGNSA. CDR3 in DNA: TGTGCCAGCAGCTCTTGGCCCCGGGACCGAAGCTCCTACGAGCAGTACTTC. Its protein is CASSSWPRDRSSYEQYF.

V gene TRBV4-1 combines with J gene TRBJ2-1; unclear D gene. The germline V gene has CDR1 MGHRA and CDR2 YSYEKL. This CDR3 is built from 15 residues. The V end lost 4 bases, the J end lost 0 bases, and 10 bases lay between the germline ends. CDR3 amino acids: CASSPDPLSYNEQFF. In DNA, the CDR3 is TGCGCCAGCAGCCCCGACCCCCTCTCCTACAATGAGCAGTTCTTC.

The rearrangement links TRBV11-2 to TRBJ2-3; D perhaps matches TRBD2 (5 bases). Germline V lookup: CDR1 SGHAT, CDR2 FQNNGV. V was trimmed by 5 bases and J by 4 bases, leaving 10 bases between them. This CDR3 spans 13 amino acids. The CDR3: CASSPGWPDTQYF. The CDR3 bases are TGTGCCAGCAGCCCGGGGTGGCCAGATACGCAGTATTTT.

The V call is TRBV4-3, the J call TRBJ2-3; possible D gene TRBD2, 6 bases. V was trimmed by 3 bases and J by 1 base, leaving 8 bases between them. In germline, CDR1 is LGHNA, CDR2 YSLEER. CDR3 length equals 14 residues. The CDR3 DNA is TGCGCCAGCAGCCAGCGGGACGGCACAGATACGCAGTATTTT. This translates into CASSQRDGTDTQYF.